These T cell receptor beta chains were read from a single sample in a study of cytomegalovirus exposure and HLA in healthy donors. Profiling relied on immunoSEQ multiplex PCR, and the TCRdb table lists in-frame clones only, not all of them. The repertoire holds about 97,000 clones, approximately 94% seen once, with 0.89% in the top ten. Input material: PBMCs. The receptors stem from a young woman in good health and CMV-seronegative. Each CDR3 is given with its conserved first and last residue.

v_gene	j_gene	CDR3aa
TRBV7-8	TRBJ1-1	CASSYRAGTGNFAVEAFF
TRBV10-3	TRBJ1-1	CAISVGGGNTEAFF
TRBV29-1	TRBJ2-1	CSVEASRGNEQFF
TRBV5-1	TRBJ1-1	CASPPGSSQVGGTEAFF
TRBV9	TRBJ1-6	CASSVEALKAGQGNSPLHF
TRBV7-9	TRBJ2-1	CASRVQGGEQFF
TRBV9	TRBJ2-7	CASSVGGAGVYEQYF
TRBV11-2	TRBJ2-7	CASSLDHVGTYEQYF
TRBV5-1	TRBJ2-7	CASSLGTVGEQYF
TRBV4-2	TRBJ2-1	CASSQDLAEKYNEQFF
TRBV5-8	TRBJ1-5	CATDSRGIAYSNQPQHF
TRBV11-2	TRBJ1-2	CASSLDRGNYGYTF
TRBV6-1	TRBJ1-5	CASSDGHRDRFWPQHF
TRBV2	TRBJ2-7	CASSETFQGVDEQYF
TRBV4-2	TRBJ2-7	CASSQGSGGAEQYF
TRBV7-2	TRBJ2-3	CASSSSLLETDTQYF
TRBV4-3	TRBJ2-1	CASSQRQGGYNEQFF
TRBV27	TRBJ1-1	CASSLSGTVRTEAFF
TRBV10-3	TRBJ1-5	CAITSGGEGPQHF
TRBV7-9	TRBJ1-5	CASSLGGGGGNQPQHF
TRBV9	TRBJ2-1	CASSARGQYNEQFF
TRBV19	TRBJ2-2	CASSIAPGITGELFF
TRBV25-1	TRBJ2-1	CASSGAGGTYNEQFF
TRBV27	TRBJ1-1	CASSPGRNTEAFF
TRBV27	TRBJ1-4	CASSSSLHPTNEKLFF
TRBV7-9	TRBJ2-3	CASSPTSGVNTDTQYF
TRBV20-1	TRBJ2-7	CSARQGHEQYF
TRBV4-1	TRBJ2-1	CASSQDQQRNEQFF
TRBV19	TRBJ2-1	CASVPGGPHGEQFF
TRBV5-5	TRBJ1-5	CASSLELEPQHF
TRBV4-1	TRBJ2-7	CASSQVVNEQYF
TRBV5-1	TRBJ2-3	CASSWQGLADTQYF
TRBV9	TRBJ1-4	CASSVEGGNEKLFF
TRBV9	TRBJ2-7	CASSVGQEPLYEQYF
TRBV6-5	TRBJ1-1	CASAKGQGNTEAFF
TRBV4-2	TRBJ2-2	CASSQDRDRVDRELFF
TRBV7-6	TRBJ1-1	CASSPINMNTEAFF
TRBV7-8	TRBJ1-1	CASSLVGQGATEAFF
TRBV5-1	TRBJ1-1	CASSLRTKNTEAFF
TRBV7-3	TRBJ2-5	CAGGLQGQETQYF
TRBV7-2	TRBJ1-5	CASSTRGQQPQHF
TRBV5-1	TRBJ2-2	CASSRLAGGPGGELFF
TRBV19	TRBJ1-4	CASSRWEGGNEKLFF
TRBV27	TRBJ2-1	CASSFIENNEQFF
TRBV11-3	TRBJ2-7	CASSLRLAGHEQYF
TRBV7-9	TRBJ2-6	CASSLGNYDRVGANVLTF
TRBV6-6	TRBJ2-5	CASSYLAGGQETQYF
TRBV29-1	TRBJ2-6	CSVLYDGGRARGANVLTF
TRBV12-5	TRBJ2-7	CASLLAGGSEQYF
TRBV11-2	TRBJ1-1	CASSLAVITEAFF
TRBV19	TRBJ1-1	CASSSQGARTEAFF
TRBV6-5	TRBJ2-1	CASSLSGTSDVTEQFF
TRBV7-2	TRBJ2-3	CASSPTGGGRSTDTQYF
TRBV5-8	TRBJ1-5	CASSRESNQPQHF